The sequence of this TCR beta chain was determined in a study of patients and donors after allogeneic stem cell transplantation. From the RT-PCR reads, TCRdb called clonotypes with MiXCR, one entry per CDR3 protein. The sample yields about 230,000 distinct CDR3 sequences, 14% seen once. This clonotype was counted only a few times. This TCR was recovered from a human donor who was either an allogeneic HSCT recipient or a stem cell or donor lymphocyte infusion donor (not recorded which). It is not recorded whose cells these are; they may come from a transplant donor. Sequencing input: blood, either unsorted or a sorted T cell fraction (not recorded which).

The CDR3 region has the DNA TGTGCCAGCCCTAGCGGGGGGCCTTCCTACGAGCAGTACTTC. Protein sequence: CASPSGGPSYEQYF. The chain combines TRBV25-1 with TRBJ2-7, with 11 bases matching TRBD2. Germline V CDR1 and CDR2: MGHDK, SYGVNS. The CDR3 spans 14 residues. Trimming cost V 8 bases and J 1 base; bases outside gene matches: 4.